This TCR beta chain appears in the sequencing data of a study of blood T cell repertoires in COVID-19. Background on the study: Acute and convalescent COVID-19 samples came from the United States, Italy and Spain.

Clones were sequenced by immunoSEQ multiplex PCR, and TCRdb holds only the in-frame ones, with some missing. The data contain 280,000 or so clones, around 90% of them singletons. The junction had 6 bases not matched to a gene; V was cut back by 2 bases and J by 6 bases. CDR3 length: 14 amino acids. Germline loops: CDR1 MNHNS, CDR2 SASEGT. The rearrangement links TRBV6-1 to TRBJ1-2; 7 bases line up with TRBD1. Specimen: peripheral blood. The clonotype comes from a man younger than 35 with active or convalescent COVID-19. The CDR3 region is CASSEPDRVHGYTF. CDR3 DNA sequence: TGTGCCAGCAGTGAACCTGACAGGGTTCATGGCTACACCTTC.